This T cell receptor beta chain was documented in a study of blood T cell repertoires in COVID-19. Turning to the study itself: COVID-19 samples from acute and convalescent phases originated in the United States, Italy and Spain. From T cells, B-cell-depleted T cells, or PBMCs came the material, which was cDNA or gDNA.

V shed 4 bases, J shed 4 bases, and the junction held 7 bases outside the gene matches. Germline V gene data show CDR1 as SGHRS and CDR2 as YFSETQ. The CDR3 consists of 16 residues. The authors' processing: Amplification of reference gene primers was used by the study to estimate nucleated cell counts. Repertoires were generated with immunoSEQ multiplex PCR, while TCRdb's copy carries only in-frame clones and drops some. V, J and clone size were drawn from that table, and D and trimming were deduced from the DNA. The data show hundreds of thousands of clones, around 89% seen once. The sample taken for sequencing was peripheral blood. This sequence originates from a man aged 35-49 years with acute or convalescent COVID-19. The chain combines TRBV5-1 with TRBJ2-1; 11 bases align to TRBD2. CDR3 region: CASSISGGGPYNEQFF. The DNA for the CDR3 is TGCGCCAGCAGCATTAGCGGGGGGGGCCCGTACAATGAGCAGTTCTTC.